These 18 T cell receptor beta chains share one sample of origin, sequenced in a study of blood T cell repertoires in COVID-19. Some clones are missing from TCRdb's copy, which holds only in-frame ones; the method was immunoSEQ multiplex PCR. This table has 55,000 to 95,000 clones, roughly 76% appearing once. Input material: peripheral blood. These receptors all come from a woman aged 65 to 85 with acute or convalescent COVID-19.

This chain links TRBV5-4 with TRBJ2-1; TRBD2 matches 12 bases. This CDR3 comprises 16 residues. Germline trimming cut 7 bases from V and 5 bases from J; bases unmatched to any gene: 10. Germline-derived CDR1 and CDR2 are SGHNT and YYREEE (reference sequence). The CDR3 DNA is TGTGCCAGCCGTTTTTCCCTAGCGGGAGGGAACAATGAGCAGTTCTTC. This codes for CASRFSLAGGNNEQFF.

In the case of this clone: This may be a read error: a much more frequent sequence differs by one nucleotide. Other DNA sequences in this specimen translate into the identical CDR3. The J gene is TRBJ2-1, the V gene TRBV12-3 or TRBV12-4; 9 bases align to TRBD2. The V gene end was trimmed by 6 bases and the J gene end by 6 bases; junction bases not matched to a gene: 0. The CDR3 sequence is 12 residues long. CDR3 sequence reads: CASRTSGNEQFF. CDR3 nucleotides: TGTGCCAGCAGGACTAGCGGCAATGAGCAGTTCTTC.

The gene calls are TRBV10-1 and TRBJ1-6; the D gene is possibly TRBD1 (5 bases). Looked up from germline, CDR1 is WNHNN and CDR2 is SYGVQD (reference sequence). This CDR3 spans 13 amino acids. Trimming pared 5 bases from V and 6 bases from J, leaving 8 bases between. The CDR3 DNA follows: TGCGCCAGCAGTAGGGGTGGTAATTCACCCCTCCACTTT. It translates to CASSRGGNSPLHF.

This chain connects TRBV14 to TRBJ2-7; 9 positions agree with TRBD2. Germline CDR1 and CDR2: SGHDN and FVKESK. J gave up 4 bases and V 4 bases, and 5 bases lay outside the gene matches. The CDR3 totals 14 residues. Here the CDR3 reads CASSLAGASYEQYF. CDR3 sequence (DNA): TGTGCCAGCAGCCTAGCGGGAGCATCGTACGAGCAGTACTTC.

Turning to this clone: At one end the junction does not follow the germline gene, possibly because of a read error. V and J are TRBV3-1 (or the pseudogene TRBV3-2) and TRBJ1-6; 8 bases map to TRBD1. CDR3 length: 15 amino acids. Germline CDR1 reads LGHDT; CDR2 reads YNNKEL (reference sequence). CDR3 bases: TGTGCCAGCAGCCAAACAGGGGGAGGTAATTCACCCCTCCATTTT. It yields the protein CASSQTGGGNSPLHF.

This chain connects TRBV6-1 to TRBJ1-2; tentatively, D is TRBD1 (6 bases). Germline CDR1 MNHNS, CDR2 SASEGT. CDR3 length: 16 amino acids. Deletions cut 2 bases from V and 4 bases from J, with 17 bases between. CDR3 in DNA: TGTGCCAGCAGTGAATCGGGGGGGGCCAATAGCTATGGCTACACCTTC. Translated, it gives CASSESGGANSYGYTF.

The rearrangement links TRBV27 to TRBJ2-1, with 12 bases aligning to TRBD1. Germline-derived CDR1 and CDR2 are MNHEY and SMNVEV (reference sequence). The CDR3 totals 15 residues. Germline trimming cut 5 bases from V and 7 bases from J; bases unmatched to any gene: 6. CDR3 sequence (DNA): TGTGCCAGCAGTGAAGGGACAGGGGGCGTAAATGAGCAGTTCTTC. Translated: CASSEGTGGVNEQFF.

The gene calls are TRBV27 and TRBJ2-5, with 8 nucleotides matching TRBD1. CDR3 length equals 13 residues. Unmatched junction bases numbered 1, after V lost 3 bases and J lost 4 bases. Per the germline V gene, CDR1 is MNHEY and CDR2 is SMNVEV (reference sequence). CDR3 amino acids: CASSLTGAETQYF. CDR3 nucleotides: TGTGCCAGCAGTTTGACAGGGGCAGAGACCCAGTACTTC.

The chain has TRBV6-1 and TRBJ2-5; the D is unclear. CDR3 length: 12 residues. Per germline, CDR1 MNHNS and CDR2 SASEGT. With 2 bases removed from V and 5 bases from J, the gap between germline ends came to 6 bases. As DNA, the CDR3 is TGTGCCAGCAGTGAACTAAAGGAGACCCAGTACTTC. It encodes CASSELKETQYF.

The rearrangement joins TRBV12-3 or TRBV12-4 to TRBJ2-1; possible D gene TRBD2, 6 bases. Trimming removed 1 base at V and 9 bases at J, with 7 bases between. This CDR3 is 12 amino acids long. CDR3 bases: TGTGCCAGCAGTTTAGTGCGGGGTGAGCAGTTCTTC. Translated, it gives CASSLVRGEQFF.

This clone was counted a few times. V usage is TRBV21-1 and J usage is TRBJ1-5; whether TRBD1, the table's D call, matches the DNA was not checked. TRBV21-1 is a recognized pseudogene. CDR3 length: 17 residues. As DNA, the CDR3 is TGTGCCAGCAGCAAAGGGACAGGACGGAAGAGCAATCAGCCCCAGCATTTT. Translation: CASSKGTGRKSNQPQHF.

V gene TRBV5-5 combines with J gene TRBJ2-5; TRBD1 aligns across 8 bases. CDR1 is SGHKS, CDR2 YYEKEE, per germline (reference sequence). The CDR3 covers 15 residues. V trimming: 0 bases; J trimming: 4 bases; junction bases outside the gene matches: 5. As DNA, the CDR3 is TGTGCCAGCAGCTTGGGAAGTACAGGGGGAGAGACCCAGTACTTC. Encoded protein: CASSLGSTGGETQYF.

The V gene is TRBV28, the J gene TRBJ2-7, with D unresolved. CDR1 and CDR2 (germline): MDHEN, SYDVKM. V was cut by 5 bases and J by 3 bases, with 8 bases left in between. The CDR3 consists of 12 residues. CDR3: CASSDNFYEQYF. DNA for the CDR3: TGTGCCAGCAGTGACAATTTCTACGAGCAGTACTTC.

The chain uses TRBV29-1 and TRBJ1-5, with 7 positions matching TRBD1. Germline V lookup: CDR1 SQVTM, CDR2 ANQGSEA. This CDR3 comprises 16 residues. Losses at the gene ends were 4 bases for V and 6 bases for J; bases not matched to a gene: 15. CDR3 region: CSVGGTGTAPGQPQHF. As DNA, the CDR3 is TGCAGCGTTGGGGGGACCGGGACAGCTCCCGGTCAGCCCCAGCATTTT.

CDR3 bases: TGTGCCAGCAGTGAGGGCCGCACAGATACGCAGTATTTT. This translates into CASSEGRTDTQYF. The chain couples TRBV4-2 to TRBJ2-3, with D tentatively TRBD2 (5 bases). The germline CDR1 and CDR2 sequences are LGHNA and YNFKEQ. The CDR3 has 13 residues. V was shortened by 6 bases and J by 1 base, with 8 bases between the two germline ends.

The gene calls are TRBV3-1 (or the pseudogene TRBV3-2) and TRBJ2-4; D perhaps matches TRBD1 (5 bases). Per germline, CDR1 LGHDT and CDR2 YNNKEL (reference sequence). This CDR3 is 13 amino acids long. The V end was cut by 4 bases, the J end by 8 bases, with 12 bases between. CDR3 sequence: CASSLPQGYIQYF. The CDR3 bases are TGTGCCAGCAGCCTACCCCAGGGTTACATTCAGTACTTC.

The chain combines TRBV14 with TRBJ2-7; 10 positions agree with TRBD2. Germline V CDR1 and CDR2: SGHDN, FVKESK. The CDR3 spans 15 residues. The ends lost 0 bases at V and 7 bases at J; junction bases unmatched: 6. In nucleotides, the CDR3 is TGTGCCAGCAGCCAAGAGAGGCTAGCGGGAGTTGAGCAGTACTTC. Protein: CASSQERLAGVEQYF. The full variable domain, rest sourced from reference TRBV14 and TRBJ2-7, is EAGVTQFPSHSVIEKGQTVTLRCDPISGHDNLYWYRRVMGKEIKFLLHFVKESKQDESGMPNNRFLAERTGGTYSTLKVQPAELEDSGVYFCASSQERLAGVEQYFGPGTRLTVT.

V usage is TRBV6-2 or TRBV6-3 and J usage is TRBJ1-5; possible D gene TRBD1, 5 bases. This CDR3 spans 14 amino acids. V dropped 5 bases and J dropped 7 bases, with 15 bases sitting between them. CDR1 is MNHEY, CDR2 SVGEGT, per germline. CDR3 bases: TGTGCCAGCAGTCGCAGGGCCGCAGGGCAGCCCCAGCATTTT. It yields the protein CASSRRAAGQPQHF.